The clone carrying this TCR beta chain is medium-sized (0.01 to 0.1%) by frequency. Its target is not known. The germline CDR1 and CDR2 sequences are SGHVS and FQNEAQ. The CDR3 totals 14 residues. No participant had an acute infectious disease, and all were physically fit. The record originates from a study of CD8 T cells in cerebrospinal fluid in Alzheimer's disease. Study-level background: Plate-based nested PCR sequencing and droplet-based sequencing measured CSF T cell clonal expansion. Broader study findings: EBV-specific clones were neither the most expanded nor enriched in Alzheimer's patients. No causal link between EBV and Alzheimer's follows from EBV-specific cerebrospinal fluid TCRs, authors warned.

With the 10x single-cell sequencing reads reprocessed, TCRdb shows one record per CDR3 protein and no DNA. This sample's table has some 600 distinct CDR3 sequences. The origin of this receptor is a human donor with Parkinson's disease. The chain links TRBV7-8 to TRBJ1-5; checking the TCRdb D call of TRBD1 is not possible without DNA. The specimen sequenced was cerebrospinal fluid. CDR3 loop: CASSLEGSVQPQHF.